This T cell receptor (beta chain) was found in a study of T cell changes during pregnancy in multiple sclerosis. The table came from immunoSEQ multiplex PCR; TCRdb's copy has only in-frame clones and leaves some out. Seen here are around 70,000 clones, around 94% observed once, and the top ten hold less than 0.65%. Sequenced here: peripheral blood, sampled in the third trimester of pregnancy. This TCR was sampled from a female donor with multiple sclerosis, enrolled in a pregnancy study.

This CDR3 is CASSWSLNTEAFF. The CDR3 nucleotides are TGTGCCAGCAGCTGGAGTCTGAACACTGAAGCTTTCTTT. This sequence joins TRBV5-6 and TRBJ1-1; D uncertain. V lost 3 bases and J 0 bases, leaving 6 bases between the germline ends. Germline values: CDR1 SGHDT, CDR2 YYEEEE. The CDR3 covers 13 residues.